This TCR beta chain stems from a study of response to subunit inactivated influenza vaccine. This CDR3 is 16 amino acids long. Trimming took off 0 bases at V and 2 bases at J, with 11 bases between the two ends. General observations from the study: It was suggested by the authors that few new T cells are recruited by each seasonal influenza vaccination.

To note about this clonotype: What it recognizes is unknown.

Using its own MiXCR run on the RT-PCR reads, TCRdb lists one record per CDR3 protein. The table lists more than 700,000 distinct CDR3 sequences, around 20% of them singletons, with more than 8.5% in the top ten. The clonotype was recovered from a man aged 50 to 60 who received an inactivated influenza vaccine. The chain has TRBV12-3 or TRBV12-4 and TRBJ2-1, with D maybe TRBD1 (5 bases). The sequencing used PBMCs from blood, collected around 5 days after vaccination. The CDR3 spells CASSLALRVPYNEQFF. The DNA of the CDR3 is TGTGCCAGCAGTTTAGCACTCAGGGTGCCCTACAATGAGCAGTTCTTC.